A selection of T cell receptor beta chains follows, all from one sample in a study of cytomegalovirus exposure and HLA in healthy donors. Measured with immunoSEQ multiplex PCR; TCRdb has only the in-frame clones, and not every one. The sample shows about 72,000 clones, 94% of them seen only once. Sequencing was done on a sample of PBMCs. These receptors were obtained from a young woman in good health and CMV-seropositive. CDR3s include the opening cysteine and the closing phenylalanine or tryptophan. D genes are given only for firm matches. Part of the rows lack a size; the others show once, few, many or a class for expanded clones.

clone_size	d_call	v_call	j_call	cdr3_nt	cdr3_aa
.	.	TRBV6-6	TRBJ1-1	TGTGCCAGCACCCGTTTACAAAGAAACACTGAAGCTTTCTTT	CASTRLQRNTEAFF
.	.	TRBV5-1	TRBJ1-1	TGCGCCAGCAGCTTGGGAGACACTGAAGCTTTCTTT	CASSLGDTEAFF
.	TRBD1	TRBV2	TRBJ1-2	TGTGCCAGCAGTGAAGAACAGGGGGCTAACTATGGCTACACCTTC	CASSEEQGANYGYTF
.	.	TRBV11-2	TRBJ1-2	TGTGCCAGCAGCTTAAGGAGAGTAGAGGGCTACACCTTC	CASSLRRVEGYTF
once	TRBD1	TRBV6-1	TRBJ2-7	TGTGCCAGCAGTGAAGCGCCGTTTGGACAGGCCGGATTCTACGAGCAGTACTTC	CASSEAPFGQAGFYEQYF
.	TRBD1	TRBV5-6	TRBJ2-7	TGTGCCAGCAGATTTTCAGGGGGCGGGCAGTACTTC	CASRFSGGGQYF
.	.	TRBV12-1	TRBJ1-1	TGTGCCAGCAGCCCATGCAGGGGGGTGGACACTGAAGCTTTCTTT	CASSPCRGVDTEAFF
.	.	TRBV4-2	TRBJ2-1	TGTGCCAGCAGCCAAACTAGAGGCTCCTACAATGAGCAGTTCTTC	CASSQTRGSYNEQFF
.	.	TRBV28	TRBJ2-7	TGTGCCAGCCGATCCGGGTCCTCAAGCTCCTACGAGCAGTACTTC	CASRSGSSSSYEQYF
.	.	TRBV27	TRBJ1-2	TGTGCCAGCAGTAAGACAGGCGGTAACTATGGCTACACCTTC	CASSKTGGNYGYTF